In this sample, the clone carrying this TCR beta chain turned up many times. The CDR3 runs 17 residues. Germline V gene data show CDR1 as SGHVS and CDR2 as FNYEAQ. V shed 0 bases, J shed 6 bases, and the junction held 8 bases outside the gene matches. PCR replicates from unsorted PBMC used around 300 ng DNA, and this amount was 25,000 to 30,000 T cell genomes. The protocol was immunoSEQ multiplex PCR, while the TCRdb copy is restricted to in-frame clones and leaves out a portion. Among about 450,000 clones, around 79% were seen once, and the ten largest hold more than 10%. This entry is derived from a study of shared clonotypes between healthy human individuals.

The chain carries TRBV7-6 and TRBJ2-2; 9 bases agree with TRBD2. Specimen: PBMCs. The origin of this receptor is a woman aged 35 to 49 in good health. Some clones in this sample may be carry-over from other donors' samples. CDR3 nucleotide sequence: TGTGCCAGCAGCTTAGCGCGGCTAGCGGGAAGGTCCGGGGAGCTGTTTTTT. Translating gives CASSLARLAGRSGELFF.